This entry is about one TCR beta chain. Antigen specificity is unknown. The V end lost 8 bases, the J end lost 2 bases, and 16 bases lay between the germline ends. This CDR3 has 13 residues. Looked up from germline, CDR1 is GTSNPN and CDR2 is SVGIG (reference sequence). Profiling relied on immunoSEQ multiplex PCR, and the TCRdb table lists in-frame clones only, not all of them. The sample yields 40,000 to 45,000 clones, roughly 84% seen once. The record originates from a study of OX40 agonist ivuxolimab in advanced cancers. Study-wide results and caveats: The authors did not determine the antigen specificity of the expanded peripheral T cells. By week 6 at 0.1 to 3.0 mg/kg, blood CD4+ and CD8+ T cells had expanded clonally.

V usage is TRBV30 and J usage is TRBJ2-7; D tentatively reads TRBD1 or TRBD2 (5 bases each). Sequencing used CD4+ or CD8+ T cells sorted from blood, obtained in a trial of the OX40 agonist ivuxolimab. The source of this sequence is an adult with an advanced solid tumor such as melanoma, head and neck, liver or kidney cancer. The CDR3 DNA follows: TGTGCCGCGACGGGGCAAACTACCTACGAGCAGTACTTC. Translating gives CAATGQTTYEQYF.